A single sample gave rise to the 29 T cell receptor beta chains below, sequenced in a study of glioma-infiltrating T cells. Using RNA template, CDR3s of TCR alpha and beta were amplified with iRepertoire arm-PCR. TCRdb reanalysed the multiplex PCR reads using MiXCR and keeps one entry per CDR3 protein. The data hold 300,000 to 400,000 distinct CDR3 sequences, with roughly two fifths observed a single time. What was sequenced was glioma tissue, nonneoplastic brain tissue, or PBMCs (not recorded which). All receptors derive from a human donor with low-grade glioma or glioblastoma, undergoing nonglioma brain surgery, or in good health (not recorded which).

The chain combines TRBV29-1 with TRBJ2-5, with D possibly being TRBD1 or TRBD2 (6 bases each). V was trimmed by 7 bases and J by 2 bases, leaving 17 bases between them. CDR1 is SQVTM, CDR2 ANQGSEA, per germline. CDR3 length: 14 residues. The CDR3 nucleotides are TGCAGCGCCAACGGAGGGGGAGGTCAAGAGACCCAGTACTTC. It yields the protein CSANGGGGQETQYF.

This clonotype has only one observation. CDR3 coding DNA: TGTGCCAGCAGCTCAAGTACCCTTCGGGAGACCCAGTACTTC. Protein sequence: CASSSSTLRETQYF. The chain is built from TRBV5-4 and TRBJ2-5; unclear D gene. Between the trimmed V and J ends, which lost 3 bases and 5 bases, there was a span of 14 bases. CDR1 and CDR2 from the germline V gene are SGHNT and YYREEE (reference sequence). There are 14 residues in the CDR3.

This clonotype was picked up a small number of times. The chain links TRBV7-2 to TRBJ2-1, with D perhaps matching TRBD1 (5 bases). The CDR3 covers 13 residues. CDR1 is SGHTA and CDR2 is FQGNSA in the germline V gene. V lost 2 bases and J 5 bases, leaving 7 bases between the germline ends. The CDR3 reads CASSLQGNNEQFF. The CDR3 DNA reads TGTGCCAGCAGCTTACAGGGAAACAATGAGCAGTTCTTC.

This clonotype was seen a single time. The chain joins TRBV7-9 to TRBJ2-2; D is unresolved. Looked up from germline, CDR1 is SEHNR and CDR2 is FQNEAQ (reference sequence). The CDR3 runs to 15 residues. V lost 5 bases and J lost 1, with 11 bases in between. The CDR3 DNA sequence: TGTGCCAGCAGCCCACGTCAGGAGAACACCGGGGAGCTGTTTTTT. This sequence encodes CASSPRQENTGELFF.

Points on this clonotype: An end of the junction does not agree with germline; a read error may underlie this. The genes are TRBV7-2 and TRBJ1-3; 7 bases map to TRBD1. Germline CDR1 reads SGHTA; CDR2 reads FQGNSA. CDR3 length equals 16 residues. The CDR3 DNA reads as TGTGCCAGCAGCTCCCGTGGAGGGGGCTCTGGAAGCACCATATATTTT. This translates into CASSSRGGGSGSTIYF.

The CDR3 protein is CASSSTMRPGGLRSYNEQFF. The CDR3, as DNA: TGTGCCAGCAGCTCGACGATGCGCCCAGGGGGCCTACGCTCCTACAATGAGCAGTTCTTC. The chain employs TRBV7-2 and TRBJ2-1; 8 nucleotides agree with TRBD1. The germline CDR1 and CDR2 sequences are SGHTA and FQGNSA. Trimming at V came to 4 bases and at J to 0 bases, leaving 17 bases not matched to a gene. This CDR3 has 20 amino acids.

With respect to this clonotype: This may arise from a read error, as a much more abundant clone is one base away. This rearrangement joins TRBV6-2 or TRBV6-3 to TRBJ2-7; D not resolved. The CDR3 runs to 16 residues. The germline V gene has CDR1 MNHEY and CDR2 SVGEGT. This chain's CDR3 is CARSYPTRARSLQQYF. The CDR3 nucleotides read TGTGCCAGAAGTTATCCCACCCGGGCCAGGAGCCTTCAGCAGTACTTC.

This sequence joins TRBV5-4 and TRBJ2-3, with TRBD2 identical over 12 bases. Losses at the gene ends were 1 base for V and 3 bases for J; bases not matched to a gene: 3. This CDR3 has 16 amino acids. Germline CDR1 and CDR2: SGHNT and YYREEE (reference sequence). This CDR3 is CASSLTSGRRTDTQYF. The CDR3 nucleotides are TGTGCCAGCAGCTTGACTAGCGGGAGGCGGACAGATACGCAGTATTTT. The full variable domain, its missing parts supplied by reference TRBV5-4 and TRBJ2-3, is ETGVTQSPTHLIKTRGQQVTLRCSSQSGHNTVSWYQQALGQGPQFIFQYYREEENGRGNFPPRFSGLQFPNYSSELNVNALELDDSALYLCASSLTSGRRTDTQYFGPGTRLTVL.

Comment on this clonotype: A read error may account for a junction end that differs from germline. The V gene is TRBV28, the J gene TRBJ2-7, with D perhaps matching TRBD2 (5 bases). The germline V gene has CDR1 MDHEN and CDR2 SYDVKM. The CDR3 is made up of 14 amino acids. Here the CDR3 reads CAISLPGKTYEQYF. DNA of the CDR3: TGTGCCATCAGTCTTCCCGGGAAGACCTACGAGCAGTACTTC.

Turning to this clonotype: This may be a read error, as it is one base from a much larger clone. The chain joins TRBV20-1 to TRBJ2-3, with 9 bases matching TRBD1. There are 15 residues in the CDR3. V gave up 8 bases and J gave up 4 bases; unmatched junction bases: 13. Germline CDR1 DFQATT, CDR2 SNEGSKA (reference sequence). CDR3 residues: CSSSGPGQGADTQYF. The CDR3 nucleotides read TGCAGTTCTTCCGGACCGGGACAGGGAGCAGATACGCAGTATTTT.

This clonotype was detected only a few times. V usage is TRBV20-1 and J usage is TRBJ2-7, with a weak D call TRBD2 (6 bases). This CDR3 spans 15 amino acids. CDR1 and CDR2 from the germline V gene are DFQATT and SNEGSKA (reference sequence). Deletions cut 6 bases from V and 5 bases from J, with 23 bases between. The CDR3 reads CSAQTGTRARHEQYF. In DNA form, the CDR3 reads TGCAGTGCGCAGACCGGGACTCGAGCTAGGCACGAGCAGTACTTC.

This clonotype was observed a handful of times. This chain links TRBV28 with TRBJ2-3; TRBD2 matches at 8 bases. Germline CDR1 is MDHEN and CDR2 is SYDVKM. This CDR3 comprises 15 residues. The V gene end was trimmed by 8 bases and the J gene end by 6 bases; junction bases not matched to a gene: 13. The DNA for the CDR3 is TGTGCCAGCCGGCTAGCGGGTGTCGTTGAGGATACGCAGTATTTT. It specifies CASRLAGVVEDTQYF.

The chain carries TRBV7-2 and TRBJ2-5, with TRBD1 matching 8 bases. CDR3 length equals 15 residues. Germline CDR1 and CDR2: SGHTA and FQGNSA. V was clipped by 4 bases and J by 5 bases; unmatched bases: 9. As DNA, the CDR3 is TGTGCCAGCAGCTCCTATGGACAGGGATGGGAGACCCAGTACTTC. Translating gives CASSSYGQGWETQYF. Drawing the rest from reference TRBV7-2 and TRBJ2-5, the complete variable domain is GAGVSQSPSNKVTEKGKDVELRCDPISGHTALYWYRQSLGQGLEFLIYFQGNSAPDKSGLPSDRFSAERTGGSVSTLTIQRTQQEDSAVYLCASSSYGQGWETQYFGPGTRLLVL.

This clonotype has at least ten counts. This chain joins TRBV25-1 and TRBJ2-7; 9 bases fit TRBD2. The germline V gene encodes CDR1 MGHDK and CDR2 SYGVNS. V lost 4 bases to trimming and J lost 3 bases; unmatched junction nucleotides: 4. This CDR3 is built from 14 residues. The CDR3: CASSGGLAFYEQYF. CDR3 in DNA: TGTGCCAGCAGTGGGGGACTAGCATTCTACGAGCAGTACTTC.

Ten or more counts support this clonotype. This chain uses TRBV6-5 with TRBJ2-1; 15 bases are a match to TRBD2. This CDR3 has 18 residues. The junction had 13 bases not matched to a gene; V was cut back by 4 bases and J by 9 bases. CDR1 and CDR2 from the germline V gene are MNHEY and SVGAGI. The CDR3 DNA follows: TGTGCCAGCAGTTCCCCGAGGGGACTAGCGGGAGGAGCGGGTGAGCAGTTCTTC. Translating gives CASSSPRGLAGGAGEQFF.

This clonotype occurred many times. V gene TRBV6-1 combines with J gene TRBJ2-5; a possible D gene is TRBD1 (5 bases). The V gene's germline CDR1 is MNHNS and CDR2 SASEGT. The CDR3 extends over 13 amino acids. Trimming took 5 bases from V and 5 from J, leaving 12 bases between them. The CDR3 DNA sequence: TGTGCCAGCAGTCAGAATAGGGGTGAGACCCAGTACTTC. Translated: CASSQNRGETQYF.

The sample holds a few counts of this clonotype. The CDR3 reads CASTSVGTTYNEQFF. DNA for the CDR3: TGTGCCAGCACCTCTGTGGGGACAACCTACAATGAGCAGTTCTTC. The V and J genes are TRBV7-9 and TRBJ2-1, with D tentatively TRBD1 (6 bases). The CDR3 contains 15 residues. Deletions cut 7 bases from V and 2 bases from J, with 15 bases between. Germline values: CDR1 SEHNR, CDR2 FQNEAQ (reference sequence).

As to this clonotype: A much more abundant neighbour one base away suggests this may be a read error. This CDR3 reads CASSQSTGREQYF. DNA of the CDR3: TGTGCCAGCAGCCAAAGTACAGGGAGGGAGCAGTACTTC. This chain joins TRBV4-2 and TRBJ2-7, with D tentatively TRBD1 or TRBD2 (6 bases each). V was pared by 2 bases and J by 7 bases, with 12 bases between. This CDR3 contains 13 residues. Looked up from germline, CDR1 is LGHNA and CDR2 is YNFKEQ.

At least ten counts were recorded for this clonotype. The V gene is TRBV6-1, the J gene TRBJ1-2; no clear D. CDR3 length: 16 residues. Trimming stripped 6 bases from V and 9 bases from J, with 26 bases between. Germline CDR1 reads MNHNS; CDR2 reads SASEGT. CDR3 loop: CASSAGRVGWMESYTF. As DNA, the CDR3 is TGTGCCAGCAGCGCCGGTAGGGTAGGTTGGATGGAGAGCTACACCTTC.

V gene TRBV28 combines with J gene TRBJ2-1; TRBD2 is a possible D gene (6 bases). V shed 5 bases and J shed 2 bases, with 13 bases lying between them. Germline CDR1 and CDR2: MDHEN and SYDVKM. CDR3 length: 15 residues. The CDR3: CASSLARSPYNEQFF. The CDR3, as DNA: TGTGCCAGCAGTCTAGCGCGATCCCCCTACAATGAGCAGTTCTTC.

As regards this clonotype: Sequence at one end of the junction differs from germline and may be a read error. The rearrangement uses TRBV28 and TRBJ1-2; D not resolved. This CDR3 contains 14 residues. The germline gives CDR1 MDHEN, CDR2 SYDVKM. The DNA of the CDR3 is TGTGCCAGAAGTTTAAGGGCCTCCTTGGTAGGCTACACCTTC. Protein sequence: CARSLRASLVGYTF.

CDR3 sequence (DNA): TGTGCCAGCAGCGTTGGAGGCCGCACTGAAGCTTTCTTT. This sequence encodes CASSVGGRTEAFF. V is TRBV9 and J is TRBJ1-1; D gene ambiguous. V was pared by 2 bases and J by 4 bases, with 9 bases between. CDR3 size: 13 residues. Per the germline V gene, CDR1 is SGDLS and CDR2 is YYNGEE.

This clonotype was recorded many times. The rearrangement uses TRBV20-1 and TRBJ2-7; 7 bases agree with TRBD2. The CDR3 has 13 amino acids. The V segment lost 5 bases and the J segment 2 bases; nucleotides outside the gene matches: 6. Germline V gene sequence: CDR1 DFQATT, CDR2 SNEGSKA (reference sequence). Here the CDR3 reads CSAQGLPTYEQYF. In nucleotides, the CDR3 is TGCAGTGCTCAGGGACTACCGACCTACGAGCAGTACTTC.

The chain carries TRBV4-1 and TRBJ2-1; D remains unclear. V was trimmed by 2 bases and J by 3 bases, leaving 11 bases between them. The CDR3 loop spans 15 amino acids. Looked up from germline, CDR1 is MGHRA and CDR2 is YSYEKL. The CDR3 sequence is CASSQLGELYNEQFF. For the CDR3, the DNA is TGCGCCAGCAGCCAATTAGGTGAACTCTACAATGAGCAGTTCTTC.

This clonotype was counted between two and nine times. The chain joins TRBV20-1 to TRBJ1-1; D is perhaps TRBD1 (5 bases). The CDR3 loop spans 13 amino acids. Germline V gives CDR1 DFQATT, CDR2 SNEGSKA (reference sequence). V was shortened by 7 bases and J by 0 bases, with 12 bases between the two germline ends. The CDR3 coding sequence is TGCAGTGGAGCCACAGGCCTGAACACTGAAGCTTTCTTT. Amino acids: CSGATGLNTEAFF.

A remark on this clonotype: A much larger clone sits a single nucleotide away, making a read error possible. The chain joins TRBV6-2 or TRBV6-3 to TRBJ1-2; D remains unclear. The CDR3 loop spans 13 amino acids. Germline V gives CDR1 MNHEY, CDR2 SVGEGT. CDR3 DNA: TGTGCCAGCAGTGAGAATCAGGACTATAGCTACACCTTC. Translation gives CASSENQDYSYTF.

As regards this clonotype: One junction end does not reproduce the germline sequence, and a read error may be involved. The rearrangement uses TRBV6-1 and TRBJ1-2; possibly TRBD1 for D (6 bases). Germline CDR1 is MNHNS and CDR2 is SASEGT. CDR3 length: 15 amino acids. The CDR3 spells CASTEGGGRGYGHTF. The CDR3 bases are TGTGCCAGCACCGAGGGAGGGGGAAGGGGATATGGCCACACCTTC.

CDR3 residues: CATSRSTGGPYNEQFF. CDR3 DNA: TGTGCCACCAGCAGATCAACAGGGGGTCCGTACAATGAGCAGTTCTTC. The V call is TRBV15, the J call TRBJ2-1, with 8 bases aligning to TRBD1. With V trimmed by 2 bases and J by 4 bases, 7 bases remained unmatched. The CDR3 is 16 amino acids. Germline loops: CDR1 LNHNV, CDR2 YYDKDF (reference sequence).

For this clonotype: At one end, the junction sequence differs from germline, possibly due to a read error. CDR3 sequence: CAISDETEKLSF. The CDR3 coding sequence is TGTGCCATCAGTGATGAGACTGAAAAACTGTCTTTT. The chain links TRBV10-3 to TRBJ1-4; D gene ambiguous. There are 12 residues in the CDR3. Looked up from germline, CDR1 is ENHRY and CDR2 is SYGVKD.